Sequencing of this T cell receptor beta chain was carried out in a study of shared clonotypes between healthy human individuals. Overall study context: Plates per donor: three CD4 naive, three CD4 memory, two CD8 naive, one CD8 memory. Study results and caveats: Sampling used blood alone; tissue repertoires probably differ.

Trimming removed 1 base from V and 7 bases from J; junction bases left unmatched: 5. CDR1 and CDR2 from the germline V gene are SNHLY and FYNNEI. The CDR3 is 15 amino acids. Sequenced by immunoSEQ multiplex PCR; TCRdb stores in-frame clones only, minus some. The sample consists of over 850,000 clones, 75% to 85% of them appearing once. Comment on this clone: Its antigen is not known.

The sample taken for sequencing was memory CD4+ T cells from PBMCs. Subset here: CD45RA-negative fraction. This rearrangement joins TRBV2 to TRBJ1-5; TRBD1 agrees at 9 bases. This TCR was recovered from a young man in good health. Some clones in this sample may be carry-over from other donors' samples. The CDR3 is CASSEVWTGDQPQHF. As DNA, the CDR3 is TGTGCCAGCAGTGAAGTTTGGACAGGGGACCAGCCCCAGCATTTT.